This is a list of T cell receptor beta chains from one sample in a study of identical twins. One entry per CDR3 protein results from TCRdb running MiXCR on the 5' RACE reads. The table has about 520,000 distinct CDR3 sequences, roughly a fifth seen once. Separately, the same data were catalogued under a study of T cells expressing NK-cell markers.

Sequenced input: CD4+ T cells sorted from blood. These receptors originate from a young woman in good health. The CDR3 runs from the conserved cysteine through the conserved F or W. Fields, in order: J gene, D gene, V gene, clone size, CDR3 DNA, CDR3 protein. The D gene is left open where the match is weak. Part of the rows lack a size; the others show once, few, many or a class for expanded clones.

TRBJ1-2 . TRBV20-1 few TGCAGTGCTAGAGATGGAAGAAGCCGTTGGGGCTACACCTTC CSARDGRSRWGYTF
TRBJ2-6 . TRBV12-5 once TGTGCTAGTGGTTTGACGTTGGACGGCAGCTCTGGGGCCAACGTCCTGACTTTC CASGLTLDGSSGANVLTF
TRBJ2-3 TRBD2 TRBV12-3/TRBV12-4 many TGTGCCAGCAGTCTAACAGCGGGGCGCACAGATACGCAGTATTTT CASSLTAGRTDTQYF
TRBJ2-7 TRBD2 TRBV20-1 few TGCAGTGCTAGGGGGACTAGCGGGGCCAGATACGAGCAGTACTTC CSARGTSGARYEQYF
TRBJ2-4 . TRBV12-3/TRBV12-4 . TGTGCCAGCAGTGAGCGGGCGGGACAGTGGGACATTCAGTACTTC CASSERAGQWDIQYF
TRBJ1-6 . TRBV5-1 few TGCGCCAGCAGCCTTCGGGCAGGGAGGGGTTCACCCCTCCACTTT CASSLRAGRGSPLHF
TRBJ1-6 . TRBV2 few TGTGCCAGCAGTGTAACTGTCGAGGTATCACCCCTCCACTTT CASSVTVEVSPLHF
TRBJ2-1 . TRBV6-1 . TGTGCCAGCAGTATGGCAGGGAACTCCTACAATGAGCAGTTCTTC CASSMAGNSYNEQFF
TRBJ2-1 . TRBV20-1 few TGCAGTGCTAGAGATAACTCAGCGGGTTCCTACAATGAGCAGTTCTTC CSARDNSAGSYNEQFF
TRBJ1-1 . TRBV7-2 . TGTGCCAGCAGGGCCACCGGGAACACTGAAGCTTTCTTT CASRATGNTEAFF
TRBJ2-1 TRBD1 TRBV6-1 . TGTGCCGCCAGGGGACAGGGGCAGAGCTCCTACAATGAGCAGTTCTTC CAARGQGQSSYNEQFF
TRBJ1-1 . TRBV16 . TGTGCCAGCAGCCAATCTCTGGGCCAAGCTTTCTTT CASSQSLGQAFF
TRBJ2-1 . TRBV4-1 . TGCGCCAGCAGCCAAGTGGGCAGGGTTTCCCATGAGCAGTTCTTC CASSQVGRVSHEQFF
TRBJ2-7 TRBD2 TRBV29-1 few TGCAGCGCTCGACTAGCGGATTTCTACGAGCAGTACTTC CSARLADFYEQYF
TRBJ2-3 TRBD1 TRBV3-1 few TGTGCCAGCAGCGAAACCCCGGGACAGAGGCAGTATTTT CASSETPGQRQYF
TRBJ2-1 TRBD1 TRBV6-2/TRBV6-3 . TGTGCCAGCAGTCGCCGGGACAGTACCTACAATGAGCAGTTCTTC CASSRRDSTYNEQFF
TRBJ2-1 TRBD2 TRBV7-2 many TGTGCCAGCAGCTTCAGCGGGAGGGCCAATGAGCAGTTCTTC CASSFSGRANEQFF
TRBJ1-2 TRBD1 TRBV5-1 . TGCGCCAGCAGCTTAGACAGGGGAGCCTACACCTTC CASSLDRGAYTF
TRBJ2-7 . TRBV6-2/TRBV6-3 . TGTGCCAGCCTGAGTTATTCCTACGAGCAGTACTTC CASLSYSYEQYF
TRBJ2-1 TRBD2 TRBV29-1 . TGCAGCGTTGATCGGATAGCGGGACACAATGAGCAGTTCTTC CSVDRIAGHNEQFF
TRBJ2-2 . TRBV5-1 many TGCGCCAGCAGCTTGAGTACAGGCCCGAACACCGGGGAGCTGTTTTTT CASSLSTGPNTGELFF
TRBJ2-1 TRBD2 TRBV20-1 few TGCAGTGCTGGAGCGGGAGTAAGGGAGAATGAGCAGTTCTTC CSAGAGVRENEQFF
TRBJ1-1 TRBD1 TRBV7-9 . TGTGCCAGCAGCCTCGGCAGGGGGACGAACACTGAAGCTTTCTTT CASSLGRGTNTEAFF
TRBJ2-2 TRBD2 TRBV12-3/TRBV12-4 . TGTGCCAGCAGTTTAGCTAGCGGGAGGGCCTCCGGGGAGCTGTTTTTT CASSLASGRASGELFF
TRBJ2-5 . TRBV3-1 few TGTGCCAGCAGCCAAGACGCGGGACAAAGAGAGACCCAGTACTTC CASSQDAGQRETQYF
TRBJ1-4 . TRBV12-3/TRBV12-4 . TGTGCCAGCAGTTTTACAACTAATGAAAAACTGTTTTTT CASSFTTNEKLFF
TRBJ2-5 TRBD1 TRBV24-1 . TGTGCCACCAGGCGAACGGGACAGGGTTTAGAGACCCAGTACTTC CATRRTGQGLETQYF
TRBJ1-2 . TRBV5-1 many TGCGCCAGCAGCGCGGGCGAGAACTATGGCTACACCTTC CASSAGENYGYTF
TRBJ2-5 TRBD2 TRBV20-1 few TGCAGTGCCCAAGGGGCGGGGGGGCTCGAGACCCAGTACTTC CSAQGAGGLETQYF
TRBJ1-2 . TRBV11-2 . TGTGCCAGCAGACCGACTTTAGGGGTGTGGAGCTACACCTTC CASRPTLGVWSYTF
TRBJ1-1 . TRBV3-1 . TGTGCCAGCAGCCAAGCCGATCGGTGGAACACTGAAGCTTTCTTT CASSQADRWNTEAFF
TRBJ1-1 . TRBV5-6 few TGTGCCAGCAGCCTCAAACGGGTGAACACTGAAGCTTTCTTT CASSLKRVNTEAFF
TRBJ2-7 TRBD1 TRBV20-1 many TGCAGTGCTGCTGACCGGGACAGGGTGAACGAGCAGTACTTC CSAADRDRVNEQYF
TRBJ2-1 TRBD2 TRBV6-5 . TGTGCCAGCAGTTTTTCCAGCGGGAGTATAATTTCCTACAATGAGCAGTTCTTC CASSFSSGSIISYNEQFF
TRBJ2-7 TRBD2 TRBV20-1 . TGCAGTGCTAGAGTACTAGCGGGAACTCTCGAGCAGTACTTC CSARVLAGTLEQYF
TRBJ2-1 . TRBV20-1 few TGCAGTGCTCCGGACTCGTACAATGAGCAGTTCTTC CSAPDSYNEQFF
TRBJ2-3 TRBD2 TRBV7-2 . TGTGCCAGCAGTTATACCTCTAGCGGGAGCTACTCAGATACGCAGTATTTT CASSYTSSGSYSDTQYF
TRBJ2-7 . TRBV7-9 . TGTGCCAGCGACAGGGAGGGAATTTACGAGCAGTACTTC CASDREGIYEQYF
TRBJ2-3 . TRBV15 many TGTGCCACCAGCAGGCTCACAGATACGCAGTATTTT CATSRLTDTQYF
TRBJ2-1 . TRBV12-5 few TGTGCTAGTGGTTTGGGCCAGACATATTACAATGAGCAGTTCTTC CASGLGQTYYNEQFF
TRBJ2-3 . TRBV20-1 few TGCAGTGCTCCGGCTACACAAGGCACAGATACGCAGTATTTT CSAPATQGTDTQYF
TRBJ2-7 . TRBV12-3/TRBV12-4 . TGTGCCAGCAGTCCGGGGGTGGGGCCCTACGAGCAGTACTTC CASSPGVGPYEQYF